A single sample gave rise to the 27 T cell receptor beta chains below, sequenced in a study of early T cells in non-severe SARS-CoV-2 infection. TCRdb independently ran MiXCR on the 5' RACE reads; one entry per CDR3 protein. The sample consists of fewer than 120,000 distinct CDR3 sequences, around 13% of them appearing once. Sequencing used whole blood, obtained at baseline. Source of these receptors: an adult who was a healthcare worker with PCR-confirmed SARS-CoV-2 infection or an uninfected control (not recorded which).

This clonotype was detected ten times or more. The chain employs TRBV7-9 and TRBJ2-3, with 7 bases matching TRBD1. V lost 4 bases to trimming and J lost 0 bases; unmatched junction nucleotides: 4. Germline V gene lookup returns CDR1 SEHNR and CDR2 FQNEAQ (reference sequence). CDR3 size: 15 residues. CDR3 loop: CASSSEGASTDTQYF. CDR3 bases: TGTGCCAGCAGCTCCGAGGGGGCCAGCACAGATACGCAGTATTTT.

This chain connects TRBV5-1 to TRBJ1-1; D gene ambiguous. V was shortened by 4 bases and J by 0 bases, with 16 bases between the two germline ends. This CDR3 is built from 16 residues. CDR1 SGHRS and CDR2 YFSETQ come from the germline V gene. In DNA form, the CDR3 reads TGCGCCAGCAGCCTGGATCCCGGCGGAATGAACACTGAAGCTTTCTTT. It specifies CASSLDPGGMNTEAFF.

This chain links TRBV20-1 with TRBJ1-1, with D hard to call. Germline-derived CDR1 and CDR2 are DFQATT and SNEGSKA (reference sequence). CDR3 size: 13 residues. V lost 1 base, J lost 5 bases, and 11 bases lay in between. The CDR3 here is CSARGGGETEAFF. CDR3 DNA: TGCAGTGCTAGAGGTGGAGGAGAGACTGAAGCTTTCTTT.

The V gene is TRBV19, the J gene TRBJ1-6; D call uncertain. Germline CDR1 is LNHDA and CDR2 is SQIVND (reference sequence). This CDR3 region has 15 residues. V shed 2 bases and J shed 0 bases, with 5 bases lying between them. The CDR3 here is CASSITASYNSPLHF. The CDR3 bases are TGTGCCAGTAGTATAACGGCCTCCTATAATTCACCCCTCCACTTT. The full variable domain, with the rest looked up from reference TRBV19 and TRBJ1-6, is DGGITQSPKYLFRKEGQNVTLSCEQNLNHDAMYWYRQDPGQGLRLIYYSQIVNDFQKGDIAEGYSVSREKKESFPLTVTSAQKNPTAFYLCASSITASYNSPLHFGNGTRLTVT.

The rearrangement uses TRBV12-3 or TRBV12-4 and TRBJ1-2; 8 positions match TRBD1. Trimming at V came to 5 bases and at J to 3 bases, leaving 5 bases not matched to a gene. This CDR3 has 14 residues. The DNA of the CDR3 is TGTGCCAGCAGTCCCGGGACAGGCTACTATGGCTACACCTTC. It encodes CASSPGTGYYGYTF.

This clonotype was seen a few times. The rearrangement uses TRBV9 and TRBJ2-3; no reliable D call. Germline V CDR1 and CDR2: SGDLS, YYNGEE. V lost 0 bases and J 0 bases, leaving 11 bases between the germline ends. This CDR3 region has 16 residues. The CDR3 sequence: CASSVGLSTSTDTQYF. CDR3 DNA sequence: TGTGCCAGCAGCGTAGGCTTATCCACTAGCACAGATACGCAGTATTTT.

This clonotype was detected ten times or more. The chain recombines TRBV12-3 or TRBV12-4 with TRBJ1-5; D gene uncertain. The CDR3 consists of 15 residues. V was cut by 1 base and J by 1 base, with 8 bases left in between. The CDR3 DNA is TGTGCCAGCAGTTTAGAGGGCTCCAGCAATCAGCCCCAGCATTTT. Translating gives CASSLEGSSNQPQHF.

This clonotype was counted at least ten times. The chain couples TRBV5-1 to TRBJ1-1; D ambiguous. The CDR3 is 13 amino acids. Per the germline V gene, CDR1 is SGHRS and CDR2 is YFSETQ. Trimming cost V 6 bases and J 1 base, with 10 bases left between them. In DNA, the CDR3 is TGCGCCAGCACGTGGACGGAGAACACTGAAGCTTTCTTT. Protein product: CASTWTENTEAFF.

This clonotype was observed many times. The chain uses TRBV6-1 and TRBJ1-2; D gene uncertain. V lost 5 bases and J lost 8, with 12 bases in between. The CDR3 loop spans 12 amino acids. Germline CDR1 reads MNHNS; CDR2 reads SASEGT. CDR3 coding DNA: TGTGCCAGCAGTAACCACATCGGGGGCTACACCTTC. Amino acid sequence: CASSNHIGGYTF.

A few counts support this clonotype. This chain links TRBV5-4 with TRBJ1-1; no clear D gene. V dropped 4 bases and J dropped 7 bases, with 8 bases sitting between them. CDR3 length equals 11 residues. In germline, CDR1 is SGHNT, CDR2 YYREEE (reference sequence). CDR3 sequence reads: CASSRSREAFF. In DNA form, the CDR3 reads TGTGCCAGCAGCCGCAGCCGTGAAGCTTTCTTT.

This clonotype has a handful of counts. The genes are TRBV6-5 and TRBJ2-7; 8 nucleotides align to TRBD2. The ends lost 2 bases at V and 2 bases at J; junction bases unmatched: 5. This CDR3 comprises 15 residues. The V gene's germline CDR1 is MNHEY and CDR2 SVGAGI. This CDR3 reads CASSYRTSRPYEQYF. CDR3 sequence (DNA): TGTGCCAGCAGTTACAGGACTAGCCGACCCTACGAGCAGTACTTC.

The rearrangement joins TRBV5-1 to TRBJ2-1; D possibly corresponds to TRBD2 (7 bases). In germline, CDR1 is SGHRS, CDR2 YFSETQ. The V end was cut by 6 bases, the J end by 1 base, with 14 bases between. CDR3 length equals 15 residues. This chain's CDR3 is CASMIRGGSYNEQFF. The CDR3 bases are TGCGCCAGCATGATAAGGGGGGGTTCCTACAATGAGCAGTTCTTC. Looking up the rest from reference TRBV5-1 and TRBJ2-1 gives the full variable domain: KAGVTQTPRYLIKTRGQQVTLSCSPISGHRSVSWYQQTPGQGLQFLFEYFSETQRNKGNFPGRFSGRQFSNSRSEMNVSTLELGDSALYLCASMIRGGSYNEQFFGPGTRLTVL.

On this clonotype itself: A much larger clone differs by one base, so this may be a read error. The chain couples TRBV7-9 to TRBJ2-1; D uncertain. Germline assignment: CDR1 SEHNR and CDR2 FQNEAQ (reference sequence). This CDR3 has 13 residues. The CDR3 loop is CGSSPRDVNEQFF. The CDR3 coding sequence is TGTGGCAGCAGCCCCCGCGACGTCAATGAGCAGTTCTTC.

Here the CDR3 DNA reads TGTGCCAGCAGCCCCGGACAGATTGAACTTTCTGAAAAACTGTTTTTT. It encodes CASSPGQIELSEKLFF. This chain links TRBV7-2 with TRBJ1-4; tentatively, D is TRBD1 (6 bases). The germline gives CDR1 SGHTA, CDR2 FQGNSA. The CDR3 extends over 16 amino acids. V was cut by 5 bases and J by 7 bases, with 20 bases left in between. The variable domain in full, with the rest retrieved from reference TRBV7-2 and TRBJ1-4, is GAGVSQSPSNKVTEKGKDVELRCDPISGHTALYWYRQSLGQGLEFLIYFQGNSAPDKSGLPSDRFSAERTGGSVSTLTIQRTQQEDSAVYLCASSPGQIELSEKLFFGSGTQLSVL.

There are many counts of this clonotype. The chain uses TRBV7-6 and TRBJ1-1, with unresolved D. Germline assignment: CDR1 SGHVS and CDR2 FNYEAQ. The ends were cut back, 2 bases at V and 0 bases at J, with 4 bases in the middle. This CDR3 is 13 amino acids long. The CDR3 is CASSLILNTEAFF. In DNA form, the CDR3 reads TGTGCCAGCAGCTTAATACTGAACACTGAAGCTTTCTTT. Variable domain in full (rest from reference TRBV7-6 and TRBJ1-1): GAGVSQSPRYKVTKRGQDVALRCDPISGHVSLYWYRQALGQGPEFLTYFNYEAQQDKSGLPNDRFSAERPEGSISTLTIQRTEQRDSAMYRCASSLILNTEAFFGQGTRLTVV.

This chain connects TRBV29-1 to TRBJ2-7; D is perhaps TRBD2 (7 bases). The germline CDR1 and CDR2 sequences are SQVTM and ANQGSEA. With 1 base removed from V and 7 bases from J, the gap between germline ends came to 14 bases. The length of the CDR3 is 13 residues. The CDR3 is CSVEGGGAREQYF. For the CDR3, the DNA is TGCAGCGTTGAAGGGGGGGGCGCTCGGGAGCAGTACTTC.

There are many counts of this clonotype. The chain combines TRBV7-9 with TRBJ2-1, with TRBD1 matching over 7 bases. The V and J ends lost 5 bases and 6 bases, in that order; junction bases with no gene match: 10. CDR1 SEHNR and CDR2 FQNEAQ come from the germline V gene (reference sequence). CDR3 length: 15 amino acids. The DNA of the CDR3 is TGTGCCAGCAGCCCAGGATGGGACAGAGGCAATGAGCAGTTCTTC. This encodes CASSPGWDRGNEQFF. Using reference TRBV7-9 and TRBJ2-1 for the parts outside the CDR3, the full variable domain is DTGVSQNPRHKITKRGQNVTFRCDPISEHNRLYWYRQTLGQGPEFLTYFQNEAQLEKSRLLSDRFSAERPKGSFSTLEIQRTEQGDSAMYLCASSPGWDRGNEQFFGPGTRLTVL.

The J gene is TRBJ1-5, the V gene TRBV7-9; TRBD1 might be the D (5 bases). Trimming stripped 0 bases from V and 0 bases from J, with 9 bases between. This CDR3 has 16 residues. Germline V gene lookup returns CDR1 SEHNR and CDR2 FQNEAQ (reference sequence). CDR3 region: CASSLAGGASNQPQHF. The CDR3 nucleotides are TGTGCCAGCAGCTTAGCGGGAGGGGCTAGCAATCAGCCCCAGCATTTT.

This clonotype was observed a handful of times. V gene TRBV27 combines with J gene TRBJ2-3; no reliable D call. V shed 7 bases and J shed 7 bases, with 12 bases lying between them. The CDR3 contains 12 residues. CDR1 is MNHEY, CDR2 SMNVEV, per germline (reference sequence). The CDR3 nucleotides are TGTGCCAGCACCTCAAAGATCCATACGCAGTATTTT. It is translated as CASTSKIHTQYF.

The chain uses TRBV29-1 and TRBJ1-2; TRBD1 might be the D (5 bases). Germline V lookup: CDR1 SQVTM, CDR2 ANQGSEA. The CDR3 length is 11 residues. V lost 3 bases and J 7 bases, leaving 9 bases between the germline ends. CDR3 coding DNA: TGCAGCGTTGATGATCAGGGTGGCTACACCTTC. Protein sequence: CSVDDQGGYTF.

This clonotype has just a few counts. This chain uses TRBV20-1 with TRBJ2-7; D could derive from TRBD1 or TRBD2 (5 bases each). The CDR3 is 14 residues long. Per germline, CDR1 DFQATT and CDR2 SNEGSKA (reference sequence). V lost 5 bases, J lost 2 bases, and 16 bases lay in between. Written as DNA, the CDR3 is TGCAGTGCTTGGACCGGGACGGAGACCTACGAGCAGTACTTC. This gives the protein CSAWTGTETYEQYF.

The gene calls are TRBV3-1 and TRBJ1-6, with D uncertain. The CDR3 has 13 amino acids. Trimming removed 5 bases at V and 8 bases at J, with 10 bases between. CDR1 is LGHDT, CDR2 YNNKEL, per germline (reference sequence). The CDR3 loop is CASSTVADSPLHF. The CDR3 nucleotides read TGTGCCAGCAGCACAGTTGCGGATTCACCCCTCCACTTT. Using reference TRBV3-1 and TRBJ1-6 for the parts outside the CDR3, the full variable domain is DTAVSQTPKYLVTQMGNDKSIKCEQNLGHDTMYWYKQDSKKFLKIMFSYNNKELIINETVPNRFSPKSPDKAHLNLHINSLELGDSAVYFCASSTVADSPLHFGNGTRLTVT.

The J gene is TRBJ2-7, the V gene TRBV3-1; D unresolved. V shed 1 base and J shed 5 bases, with 6 bases lying between them. The CDR3 consists of 12 residues. CDR1 and CDR2 from the germline V gene are LGHDT and YNNKEL (reference sequence). The CDR3 region is CASSQVGHEQYF. The CDR3, as DNA: TGTGCCAGCAGCCAAGTCGGACACGAGCAGTACTTC.

The J gene is TRBJ1-4, the V gene TRBV10-3; weak D call: TRBD1 (6 bases). Germline V gene data show CDR1 as ENHRY and CDR2 as SYGVKD. Deletions cut 0 bases from V and 4 bases from J, with 15 bases between. The CDR3 totals 17 residues. CDR3 nucleotides: TGTGCCATCAGTGAGTCCATCGGGGGGGCTGGTAATGAAAAACTGTTTTTT. Amino acid sequence: CAISESIGGAGNEKLFF.

J is TRBJ2-3 and V is TRBV7-2; no reliable D call. V was trimmed by 5 bases and J by 2 bases, leaving 11 bases between them. The CDR3 has 14 amino acids. From germline, CDR1 is SGHTA and CDR2 FQGNSA. The DNA for the CDR3 is TGTGCCAGCAGCCCCCAGCGAACCACAGATACGCAGTATTTT. This translates into CASSPQRTTDTQYF.

The genes are TRBV6-5 and TRBJ1-1; perhaps TRBD1 as D (6 bases). The CDR3 is made up of 14 amino acids. Germline CDR1 MNHEY, CDR2 SVGAGI. Trimming took 10 bases from V and 4 from J, leaving 19 bases between them. CDR3 amino acids: CATFVWGQGTEAFF. DNA for the CDR3: TGTGCCACCTTTGTGTGGGGGCAAGGCACTGAAGCTTTCTTT.

In this sample, this clonotype turned up many times. This chain connects TRBV7-2 to TRBJ2-3, with D possibly being TRBD2 (6 bases). This CDR3 region has 14 residues. CDR1 and CDR2 from the germline V gene are SGHTA and FQGNSA. Trimming removed 0 bases at V and 4 bases at J, with 8 bases between. This CDR3 reads CASSLAGLADTQYF. As DNA, the CDR3 is TGTGCCAGCAGCTTAGCGGGACTGGCAGATACGCAGTATTTT.